A single sample gave rise to the 27 T cell receptor beta chains below, sequenced in a study of T cells in Graves' hyperthyroidism and ophthalmopathy. RNA transcripts were the template for amplifying TCR beta CDR3 regions. During a first-round RT-PCR of the TCR CDR3, the HTBI primer set was used. Each CDR3 protein gets one entry after TCRdb re-called the multiplex PCR reads with MiXCR. The repertoire holds approximately 590,000 distinct CDR3 sequences, with 15% to 17% as singletons. Sequenced material: blood. The receptors derive from a woman under 40 with Graves' hyperthyroidism.

This clonotype has ten or more counts. The gene calls are TRBV27 and TRBJ2-7, with 8 bases fitting TRBD2. This CDR3 comprises 16 residues. V lost 3 bases and J lost 1; bases outside the gene matches: 8. From germline, CDR1 is MNHEY and CDR2 SMNVEV (reference sequence). In nucleotides, the CDR3 is TGTGCCAGCAGTTTCCTCGGGGGACTAGGGTCCTACGAGCAGTACTTC. Protein sequence: CASSFLGGLGSYEQYF.

This clonotype was seen at least ten times. The CDR3 nucleotides are TGTGCCTGGATGACGTGGGATGGCTACACCTTC. This sequence encodes CAWMTWDGYTF. This chain joins TRBV30 and TRBJ1-2; no firm D call. Germline V CDR1 and CDR2: GTSNPN, SVGIG (reference sequence). Between the trimmed V and J ends, which lost 4 bases and 6 bases, there was a span of 9 bases. This CDR3 comprises 11 residues.

V is TRBV30 and J is TRBJ2-7, with D possibly called TRBD1 or TRBD2 (6 bases each). Germline CDR1 and CDR2: GTSNPN and SVGIG (reference sequence). Between the trimmed V and J ends, which lost 5 bases and 7 bases, there was a span of 21 bases. The CDR3 consists of 14 residues. CDR3 in DNA: TGTGCCTGGGCGGGGACATCACCTCTACGAGAGCAGTACTTC. This sequence encodes CAWAGTSPLREQYF.

This clonotype was counted ten times or more. The chain is built from TRBV2 and TRBJ1-4; D gene unclear. CDR1 is SNHLY and CDR2 is FYNNEI in the germline V gene. The ends were cut back, 4 bases at V and 7 bases at J, with 10 bases in the middle. The CDR3 has 13 amino acids. The CDR3 spells CASSGVSGEKLFF. In DNA form, the CDR3 reads TGTGCCAGCAGTGGGGTCAGTGGTGAAAAACTGTTTTTT.

The genes are TRBV7-2 and TRBJ2-3; no clear D gene. Germline-derived CDR1 and CDR2 are SGHTA and FQGNSA. The CDR3 loop spans 14 amino acids. Between the trimmed V and J ends, which lost 1 base and 3 bases, there was a span of 8 bases. In DNA, the CDR3 is TGTGCCAGCAGCTTAGATTTTGGGACAGATACGCAGTATTTT. It yields the protein CASSLDFGTDTQYF. The variable domain in full, with the rest retrieved from reference TRBV7-2 and TRBJ2-3, is GAGVSQSPSNKVTEKGKDVELRCDPISGHTALYWYRQSLGQGLEFLIYFQGNSAPDKSGLPSDRFSAERTGGSVSTLTIQRTQQEDSAVYLCASSLDFGTDTQYFGPGTRLTVL.

This clonotype was observed a few times. The V call is TRBV28, the J call TRBJ2-7, with 9 bases aligning to TRBD1. CDR3 length equals 13 residues. The germline gives CDR1 MDHEN, CDR2 SYDVKM. V lost 6 bases and J lost 6; bases outside the gene matches: 6. CDR3 in amino acids: CASREQGASEQYF. The CDR3 DNA follows: TGTGCCAGCAGAGAACAGGGGGCATCCGAGCAGTACTTC.

This clonotype was observed a handful of times. The V gene is TRBV9, the J gene TRBJ2-5; 15 nucleotides match TRBD2. Germline trimming cut 4 bases from V and 2 bases from J; bases unmatched to any gene: 6. CDR1 SGDLS and CDR2 YYNGEE come from the germline V gene. This CDR3 has 17 residues. The CDR3 sequence is CASSLGLAGGVQETQYF. In nucleotides, the CDR3 is TGTGCCAGCAGCTTAGGACTAGCGGGAGGGGTTCAAGAGACCCAGTACTTC.

This clonotype was detected many times. The chain uses TRBV5-1 and TRBJ1-1; TRBD1 aligns across 10 bases. CDR3 length equals 15 residues. Germline trimming cut 2 bases from V and 5 bases from J; bases unmatched to any gene: 6. Germline CDR1 SGHRS, CDR2 YFSETQ. The CDR3 loop reads CASSFLGTGDTEAFF. The CDR3 bases are TGCGCCAGCAGCTTCCTCGGGACAGGGGATACTGAAGCTTTCTTT.

This clonotype was recorded at least ten times. The V and J genes are TRBV5-1 and TRBJ2-2; D remains ambiguous. Germline V gene data show CDR1 as SGHRS and CDR2 as YFSETQ. The CDR3 runs 16 residues. The germline V and J ends were trimmed by 2 bases and 0 bases, with 11 bases remaining between them. In nucleotides, the CDR3 is TGCGCCAGCAGCTTATACTGGCGAGCGAACACCGGGGAGCTGTTTTTT. Protein sequence: CASSLYWRANTGELFF.

This clonotype was picked up many times. The genes are TRBV9 and TRBJ2-1; 14 bases match TRBD2. There are 18 residues in the CDR3. Germline V gene data show CDR1 as SGDLS and CDR2 as YYNGEE. With V trimmed by 3 bases and J by 0 bases, 5 bases remained unmatched. The CDR3 DNA reads as TGTGCCAGCAGCGGCGGACTAGCGGGAGGCAGCTCCTACAATGAGCAGTTCTTC. It is translated as CASSGGLAGGSSYNEQFF. Full variable domain (missing parts from reference TRBV9 and TRBJ2-1): DSGVTQTPKHLITATGQRVTLRCSPRSGDLSVYWYQQSLDQGLQFLIQYYNGEERAKGNILERFSAQQFPDLHSELNLSSLELGDSALYFCASSGGLAGGSSYNEQFFGPGTRLTVL.

This chain uses TRBV4-1 with TRBJ2-7, with 8 bases that match TRBD1. The J segment lost 5 bases and the V segment lost 3 bases, leaving 12 bases of the junction unmatched. Germline V gives CDR1 MGHRA, CDR2 YSYEKL. The CDR3 has 16 amino acids. The DNA for the CDR3 is TGCGCCAGCAGCCACCGACCCCAGGACAGGGACCACGAGCAGTACTTC. Encoded protein: CASSHRPQDRDHEQYF.

This clonotype was detected ten times or more. This sequence joins TRBV7-2 and TRBJ2-5, with D possibly being TRBD2 (6 bases). The CDR3 is 16 residues long. The germline V gene has CDR1 SGHTA and CDR2 FQGNSA. V lost 4 bases, J lost 5 bases, and 20 bases lay in between. CDR3 sequence reads: CASSSIWTTLGETQYF. For the CDR3, the DNA is TGTGCCAGCAGCTCCATATGGACTACCCTAGGGGAGACCCAGTACTTC.

This clonotype was seen more than once but under ten times. The chain couples TRBV7-9 to TRBJ1-2; D unclear. This CDR3 spans 17 amino acids. The germline CDR1 and CDR2 sequences are SEHNR and FQNEAQ (reference sequence). V lost 0 bases and J lost 2, with 16 bases in between. Here the CDR3 DNA reads TGTGCCAGCAGCTTAGCGGCCCTCGGACGGGAAAACTATGGCTACACCTTC. Its protein product is CASSLAALGRENYGYTF.

The gene calls are TRBV11-3 and TRBJ2-7, with D perhaps matching TRBD1 (6 bases). CDR1 SGHNT and CDR2 YENEEA come from the germline V gene. V gave up 5 bases and J gave up 7 bases, with 15 bases separating them. The CDR3 totals 13 residues. This chain's CDR3 is CASSHFLGGEQYF. The DNA of the CDR3 is TGTGCCAGCAGCCATTTTCTAGGGGGAGAGCAGTACTTC. Full variable domain (rest looked up from reference TRBV11-3 and TRBJ2-7): EAGVVQSPRYKIIEKKQPVAFWCNPISGHNTLYWYLQNLGQGPELLIRYENEEAVDDSQLPKDRFSAERLKGVDSTLKIQPAELGDSAVYLCASSHFLGGEQYFGPGTRLTVT.

The chain links TRBV9 to TRBJ1-1; unclear D gene. This CDR3 comprises 16 residues. Germline CDR1 is SGDLS and CDR2 is YYNGEE. V shed 0 bases and J shed 4 bases, with 16 bases lying between them. CDR3 region: CASSVGVSLRGTEAFF. In DNA form, the CDR3 reads TGTGCCAGCAGCGTAGGGGTTAGCCTCCGGGGCACTGAAGCTTTCTTT.

There are a few counts of this clonotype. The V gene is TRBV7-2, the J gene TRBJ1-3, with D possibly matching TRBD1 (5 bases). The length of the CDR3 is 15 residues. The V end was cut by 2 bases, the J end by 2 bases, with 10 bases between. The V gene's germline CDR1 is SGHTA and CDR2 FQGNSA. For the CDR3, the DNA is TGTGCCAGCAGCTTAACGCAGGGAGCTGGAAACACCATATATTTT. This translates into CASSLTQGAGNTIYF.

This clonotype was counted many times. The rearrangement joins TRBV10-3 to TRBJ2-5; 10 bases map to TRBD1. The germline V gene has CDR1 ENHRY and CDR2 SYGVKD. This CDR3 has 14 amino acids. V gave up 6 bases and J gave up 2 bases; unmatched junction bases: 3. The CDR3 region is CAISRDRGQETQYF. CDR3 bases: TGTGCCATCAGCAGGGACAGGGGTCAAGAGACCCAGTACTTC.

V gene TRBV9 combines with J gene TRBJ2-3, with 9 bases fitting TRBD1. The J segment lost 3 bases and the V segment lost 4 bases, leaving 9 bases of the junction unmatched. CDR3 size: 16 residues. The germline V gene encodes CDR1 SGDLS and CDR2 YYNGEE. DNA for the CDR3: TGTGCCAGCAGCTCCAGACAGGGGGTAAGAACAGATACGCAGTATTTT. This codes for CASSSRQGVRTDTQYF.

This clonotype was seen a few times. The V gene is TRBV12-3 or TRBV12-4, the J gene TRBJ2-2, with 11 bases identical to TRBD1. The CDR3 totals 16 residues. Germline trimming cut 5 bases from V and 4 bases from J; bases unmatched to any gene: 6. The CDR3: CASSPRDRGSTGELFF. For the CDR3, the DNA is TGTGCCAGCAGTCCTCGGGACAGGGGGAGCACCGGGGAGCTGTTTTTT.

In this sample, this clonotype turned up many times. The chain joins TRBV2 to TRBJ2-7; 9 bases are a match to TRBD1. The CDR3 spans 14 residues. Unmatched junction bases numbered 5, after V lost 4 bases and J lost 4 bases. In germline, CDR1 is SNHLY, CDR2 FYNNEI. CDR3 protein: CASSVTGTGYEQYF. CDR3 coding DNA: TGTGCCAGCAGTGTAACCGGGACAGGGTACGAGCAGTACTTC.

The chain is built from TRBV10-3 and TRBJ2-7; 14 nucleotides align to TRBD2. This CDR3 contains 17 residues. With 10 bases clipped from V and 6 bases from J, the junction kept 17 bases outside the gene matches. CDR1 is ENHRY, CDR2 SYGVKD, per germline. As DNA, the CDR3 is TGTGCCAGCAGCACCATCGCGGGACTAGCGGGAGTTGGCGAGCAGTACTTC. It yields the protein CASSTIAGLAGVGEQYF.

This clonotype was seen many times. The chain recombines TRBV30 with TRBJ2-3; TRBD2 agrees at 8 bases. The V segment lost 3 bases and the J segment 1 base; nucleotides outside the gene matches: 0. Germline values: CDR1 GTSNPN, CDR2 SVGIG (reference sequence). The CDR3 sequence is 13 residues long. The CDR3 nucleotides are TGTGCCTGGAGACTAGCGGGCACAGATACGCAGTATTTT. Translating it yields CAWRLAGTDTQYF.

This chain joins TRBV9 and TRBJ1-2; 9 bases are shared with TRBD1. The CDR3 contains 15 residues. The V and J ends lost 3 bases and 2 bases, in that order; junction bases with no gene match: 5. CDR1 and CDR2 (germline): SGDLS, YYNGEE. This CDR3 reads CASSGGQGFNYGYTF. The CDR3 DNA is TGTGCCAGCAGCGGGGGACAGGGATTCAACTATGGCTACACCTTC. The full variable domain, rest sourced from reference TRBV9 and TRBJ1-2, is DSGVTQTPKHLITATGQRVTLRCSPRSGDLSVYWYQQSLDQGLQFLIQYYNGEERAKGNILERFSAQQFPDLHSELNLSSLELGDSALYFCASSGGQGFNYGYTFGSGTRLTVV.

This clonotype was observed a handful of times. This chain joins TRBV7-9 and TRBJ1-4, with TRBD1 identical over 7 bases. CDR3 length: 16 amino acids. The germline gives CDR1 SEHNR, CDR2 FQNEAQ (reference sequence). The trim removed 6 bases at V and 0 bases at J, leaving 7 bases unmatched. The CDR3 spells CASRVQGGSTNEKLFF. The CDR3 nucleotides are TGTGCCAGCAGGGTACAAGGGGGCTCAACTAATGAAAAACTGTTTTTT.

The chain carries TRBV5-6 and TRBJ2-1; D is undetermined. Between the trimmed V and J ends, which lost 3 bases and 5 bases, there was a span of 15 bases. This CDR3 comprises 15 residues. Germline V gives CDR1 SGHDT, CDR2 YYEEEE. This CDR3 reads CASSSDPWTNNEQFF. The CDR3 DNA is TGTGCCAGCAGCTCCGACCCTTGGACGAACAATGAGCAGTTCTTC.

The CDR3 sequence is CASSSGFSPQYF. CDR3 DNA: TGCGCCAGCTCCTCCGGGTTTTCCCCCCAGTATTTT. The chain carries TRBV5-1 and TRBJ2-3; unclear D gene. The CDR3 consists of 12 residues. V lost 7 bases, J lost 12 bases, and 18 bases lay in between. The germline CDR1 and CDR2 sequences are SGHRS and YFSETQ.

The table lists this clonotype with a count of one. This chain connects TRBV4-1 to TRBJ2-7, with 10 bases lining up with TRBD1. CDR1 and CDR2 from the germline V gene are MGHRA and YSYEKL. CDR3 length: 15 residues. The ends lost 7 bases at V and 1 base at J; junction bases unmatched: 7. CDR3 sequence: CASNHPGQGSYEQYF. CDR3 coding DNA: TGCGCCAGCAACCACCCGGGACAGGGGTCCTACGAGCAGTACTTC.